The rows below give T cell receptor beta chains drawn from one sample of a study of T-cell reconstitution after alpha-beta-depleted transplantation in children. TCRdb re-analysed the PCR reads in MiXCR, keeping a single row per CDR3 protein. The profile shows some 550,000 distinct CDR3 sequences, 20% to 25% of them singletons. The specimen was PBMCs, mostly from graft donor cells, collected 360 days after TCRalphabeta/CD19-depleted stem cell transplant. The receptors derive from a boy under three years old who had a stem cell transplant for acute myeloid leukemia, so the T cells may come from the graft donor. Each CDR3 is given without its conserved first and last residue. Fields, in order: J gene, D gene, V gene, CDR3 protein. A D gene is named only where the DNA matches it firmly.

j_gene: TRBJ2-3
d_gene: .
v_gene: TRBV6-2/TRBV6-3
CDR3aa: ASSYSTRDQSPRSSTDTQY

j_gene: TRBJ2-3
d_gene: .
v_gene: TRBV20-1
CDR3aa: SASGRGAGADTQY

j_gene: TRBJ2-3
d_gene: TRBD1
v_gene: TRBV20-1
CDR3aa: SAQGDRSSTQY

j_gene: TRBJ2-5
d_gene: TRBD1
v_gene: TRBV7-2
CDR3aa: ASSLGDRGQVETQY

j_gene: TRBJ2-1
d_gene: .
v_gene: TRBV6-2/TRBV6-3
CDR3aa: ASSYFAAVNEQF

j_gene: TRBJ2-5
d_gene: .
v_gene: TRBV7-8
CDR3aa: ASSLALRQGETQY

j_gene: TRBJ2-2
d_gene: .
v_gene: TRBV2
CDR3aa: ASSESSRTGELF

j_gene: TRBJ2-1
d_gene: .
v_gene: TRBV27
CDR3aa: ASRGSNEQF

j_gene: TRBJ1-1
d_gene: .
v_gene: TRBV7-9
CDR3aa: ASSSPQGNTEAF

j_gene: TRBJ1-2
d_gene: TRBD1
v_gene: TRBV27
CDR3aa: ASSYTTGSGYT

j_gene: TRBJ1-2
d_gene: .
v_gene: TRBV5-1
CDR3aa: ASSLGEGYGYT

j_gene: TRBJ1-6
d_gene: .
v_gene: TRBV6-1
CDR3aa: ATGRASYNSPLH

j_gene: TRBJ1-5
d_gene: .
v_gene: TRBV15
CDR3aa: ATSRDGLRGMDQPQH

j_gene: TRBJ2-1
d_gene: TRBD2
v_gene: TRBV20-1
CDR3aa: SASPAGLYNEQF

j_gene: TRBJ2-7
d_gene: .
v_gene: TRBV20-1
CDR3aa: SAMGIGLAFPEQY

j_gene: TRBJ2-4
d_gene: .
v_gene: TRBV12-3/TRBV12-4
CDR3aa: ASSLASNIQY

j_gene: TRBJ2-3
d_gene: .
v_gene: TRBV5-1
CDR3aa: ASSERDPDTQY

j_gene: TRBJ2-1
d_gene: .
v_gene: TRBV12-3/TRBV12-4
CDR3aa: ASSFHSAGAYNEQF

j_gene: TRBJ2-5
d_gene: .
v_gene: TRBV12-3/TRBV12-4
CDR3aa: AIDRQSGETQY

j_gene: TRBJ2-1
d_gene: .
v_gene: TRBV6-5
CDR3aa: ASSYSTYSYNEQF

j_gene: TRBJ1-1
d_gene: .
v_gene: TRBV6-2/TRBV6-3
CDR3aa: ASSYGPNTEAF

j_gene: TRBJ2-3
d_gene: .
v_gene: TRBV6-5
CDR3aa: ASSYLRTEGDTDTQY

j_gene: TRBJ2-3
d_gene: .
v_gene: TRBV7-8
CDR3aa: ASSLDTRGLGTQY

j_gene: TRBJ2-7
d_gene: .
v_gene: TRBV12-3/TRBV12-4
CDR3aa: ASRPYRTADEQY

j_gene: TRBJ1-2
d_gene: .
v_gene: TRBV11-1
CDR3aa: ASSSEDPTDPISNYGYT

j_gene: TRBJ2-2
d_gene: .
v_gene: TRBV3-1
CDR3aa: ASSQGPSRHTGELF

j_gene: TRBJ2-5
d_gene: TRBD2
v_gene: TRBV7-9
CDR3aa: ASSLARASGQETQY

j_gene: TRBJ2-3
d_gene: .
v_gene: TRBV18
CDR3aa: ASSPGRGTDTQY

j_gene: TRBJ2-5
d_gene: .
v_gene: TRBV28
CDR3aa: ASSTAPGALLYQETQY

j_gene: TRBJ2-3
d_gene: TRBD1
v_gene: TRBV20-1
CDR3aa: SARPGQGPPDTQY

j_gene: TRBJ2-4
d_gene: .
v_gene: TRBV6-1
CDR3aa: ASTPDRGRDIQY

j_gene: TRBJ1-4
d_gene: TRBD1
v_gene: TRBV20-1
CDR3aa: SARGQGIEKLF

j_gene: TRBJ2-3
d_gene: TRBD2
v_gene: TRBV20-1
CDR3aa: SARDKRGTDTQY